The clone carrying this TCR beta chain was detected a few times. Its target is not known. The entry originates in a study of graft-versus-host responses after intestinal transplantation. Background on the study: The transplants performed in recipients were multivisceral, liver-intestinal, or isolated intestinal. Study-level findings and limits: Across patients carrying graft-donor T cell macrochimerism, allografts held high graft-versus-host to host-versus-graft clonal ratios. Ileal or blood samples showed some GvH clones first, and such clones were also found in recipient marrow.

Trimming left V 5 bases short and J 7 bases short, with 17 bases between. CDR3 length: 15 residues. Germline V gives CDR1 SEHNR, CDR2 FQNEAQ (reference sequence). Repertoires were generated with immunoSEQ multiplex PCR, while TCRdb's copy carries only in-frame clones and drops some. The sample yields about 31,000 clones, about 80% seen once. The material was unstimulated CD8+ T cells sorted from spleen or lymph node cells, obtained before intestinal transplant. The rearrangement uses TRBV7-9 and TRBJ2-2; weak D call: TRBD1 (6 bases). This TCR was sampled from a human donor who received an intestinal transplant. The CDR3 DNA follows: TGTGCCAGCAGCCCAGGGGCAGGGAATGTCGGGGAGCTGTTTTTT. Translating it yields CASSPGAGNVGELFF.